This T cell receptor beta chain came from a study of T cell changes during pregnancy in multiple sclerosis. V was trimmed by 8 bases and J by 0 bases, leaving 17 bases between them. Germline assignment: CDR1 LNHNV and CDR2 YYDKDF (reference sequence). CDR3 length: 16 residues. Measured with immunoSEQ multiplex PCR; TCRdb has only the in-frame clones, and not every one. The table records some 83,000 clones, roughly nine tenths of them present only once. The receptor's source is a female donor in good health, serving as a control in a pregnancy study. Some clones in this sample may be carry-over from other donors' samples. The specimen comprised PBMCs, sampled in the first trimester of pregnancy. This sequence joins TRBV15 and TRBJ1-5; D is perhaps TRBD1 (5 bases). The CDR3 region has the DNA TGTGCCACCCGCCGTCAGGGTATCTATAGCAATCAGCCCCAGCATTTT. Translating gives CATRRQGIYSNQPQHF.